This T cell receptor beta chain was identified during a study of human T cells and chemical hapten exposure. For the study at large: TCR yields per sample varied mostly from small pooled library volume differences. General study results and limits: TCRs exceeding 1 in 1000 frequency stayed unchanged with DPC sensitization.

Time point denoted: healthy volunteer bleed at 6 weeks. The starting material, unfractionated whole blood, was used for total RNA extraction. Note on this clonotype: Its antigen is unknown.

In the library, unique molecular identifiers were attached to individual cDNA molecules. In the authors' workflow: Samples had a median of around 94,000 TCRs, ranging roughly 23,224 to 690,600. Each CDR3 protein is one row after TCRdb ran MiXCR on the RACE reads. The V and J calls and clone size are TCRdb's, not the authors'. The data contain some 65,000 distinct CDR3 sequences, around 6.1% of them seen just once; the ten biggest clones take up around 3.4%. The CDR3 runs 14 residues. With 6 bases clipped from V and 8 bases from J, the junction kept 8 bases outside the gene matches. Germline-derived CDR1 and CDR2 are ENHRY and SYGVKD.

The TCR originated in a female donor in good health. Some clones in this sample may be carry-over from other donors' samples. The chain couples TRBV10-3 to TRBJ1-4; TRBD1 matches at 8 bases. The specimen was whole blood. CDR3 bases: TGTGCCATCAGGGATGGACAGGGTGGAGAAAAACTGTTTTTT. Residues: CAIRDGQGGEKLFF.